This entry lists 15 T cell receptor beta chains sequenced from one sample in a study of blood T cell repertoires in COVID-19. Data came from immunoSEQ multiplex PCR; TCRdb stores just in-frame clones and leaves some out. The sample contains a few hundred thousand clones, around 87% of which appear only once. The specimen sequenced was peripheral blood. These receptors all come from a human donor in a cohort sampled during active COVID-19.

This clone showed up many times. The V and J genes are TRBV7-2 and TRBJ1-6; possible D gene TRBD1, 5 bases. Germline loops: CDR1 SGHTA, CDR2 FQGNSA. The CDR3 length is 16 residues. Trimming cost V 4 bases and J 10 bases, with 20 bases left between them. In DNA form, the CDR3 reads TGTGCCAGCAGCTCACTGGGAGGGGCCTTGGGCTCACCCCTCCACTTT. Translated: CASSSLGGALGSPLHF.

CDR3 nucleotides: TGCGCCAGCAGCGTGATCAGGGGGAACGAGCAGTACTTC. It is translated as CASSVIRGNEQYF. This sequence joins TRBV5-1 and TRBJ2-7, with 7 bases aligning to TRBD1. The V segment lost 4 bases and the J segment 5 bases; nucleotides outside the gene matches: 6. The germline V gene encodes CDR1 SGHRS and CDR2 YFSETQ. CDR3 length equals 13 residues.

CDR3 in amino acids: CASSLIPFEVNMNTEAFF. The CDR3 nucleotides are TGTGCCAGCAGCTTAATCCCCTTCGAGGTGAACATGAACACTGAAGCTTTCTTT. The rearrangement links TRBV7-9 to TRBJ1-1; no clear D. CDR3 length: 18 residues. Germline V CDR1 and CDR2: SEHNR, FQNEAQ (reference sequence). The V gene lost 2 bases and the J gene lost 0 bases, with 19 bases spanning the gap.

This clone occurred a few times. Mismatch with germline at one junction end may stem from a read error. The chain recombines TRBV7-9 with TRBJ2-3; D remains ambiguous. The CDR3 is 13 residues long. Germline lookup yields CDR1 SEHNR and CDR2 FQNEAQ (reference sequence). The CDR3 protein is CASSLPDPRYAVF. CDR3 nucleotides: TGTGCCAGCAGCTTGCCAGATCCTAGATACGCAGTATTT.

The CDR3 sequence is CASSFYRGMGSGNTIYF. The CDR3 DNA reads as TGTGCCAGCAGCTTCTACAGGGGAATGGGCTCTGGAAACACCATATATTTT. This sequence joins TRBV7-9 and TRBJ1-3, with 7 nucleotides matching TRBD1. Germline assignment: CDR1 SEHNR and CDR2 FQNEAQ (reference sequence). The junction had 8 bases not matched to a gene; V was cut back by 3 bases and J by 0 bases. CDR3 size: 17 residues. The variable domain in full, with the rest retrieved from reference TRBV7-9 and TRBJ1-3, is DTGVSQNPRHKITKRGQNVTFRCDPISEHNRLYWYRQTLGQGPEFLTYFQNEAQLEKSRLLSDRFSAERPKGSFSTLEIQRTEQGDSAMYLCASSFYRGMGSGNTIYFGEGSWLTVV.

The CDR3 bases are TGTGCCAGCAGCCAATTTGGACTCTCCAATGAGCAGTTCTTC. Amino acid sequence: CASSQFGLSNEQFF. The chain uses TRBV3-1 (or the pseudogene TRBV3-2) and TRBJ2-1; D is perhaps TRBD2 (5 bases). Trimming removed 2 bases from V and 6 bases from J, with 11 bases in between. Per germline, CDR1 LGHDT and CDR2 YNNKEL (reference sequence). This CDR3 has 14 amino acids.

A few counts support this clone. The V and J genes are TRBV15 and TRBJ1-4, with D possibly matching TRBD1 (5 bases). The germline CDR1 and CDR2 sequences are LNHNV and YYDKDF (reference sequence). The CDR3 is 18 residues long. V lost 0 bases and J 10 bases, leaving 24 bases between the germline ends. The CDR3 DNA follows: TGTGCCACCAGCAGAGAACCCCGCGCGAGGAGGGACGACGGAAAACTGTTTTTT. It specifies CATSREPRARRDDGKLFF. Full variable domain (outside the CDR3, taken from reference TRBV15 and TRBJ1-4): DAMVIQNPRYQVTQFGKPVTLSCSQTLNHNVMYWYQQKSSQAPKLLFHYYDKDFNNEADTPDNFQSRRPNTSFCFLDIRSPGLGDTAMYLCATSREPRARRDDGKLFFGSGTQLSVL.

Of note for this clone: Other DNA sequences in the sample encode the same CDR3. V and J are TRBV9 and TRBJ2-7, with TRBD1 matching over 7 bases. Germline V lookup: CDR1 SGDLS, CDR2 YYNGEE. The CDR3 loop spans 15 amino acids. The J segment lost 2 bases and the V segment lost 0 bases, leaving 5 bases of the junction unmatched. CDR3 sequence (DNA): TGTGCCAGCAGCGTAGGTAACAGGGGCCCCTACGAGCAGTACTTC. This sequence encodes CASSVGNRGPYEQYF.

This clone appeared once. The chain couples TRBV7-6 to TRBJ2-1; 9 bases are shared with TRBD1. From germline, CDR1 is SGHVS and CDR2 FNYEAQ. V gave up 5 bases and J gave up 7 bases; unmatched junction bases: 9. The CDR3 loop spans 15 amino acids. DNA of the CDR3: TGTGCCAGCAGCGATCCACAGGGGGCTACGAATGAGCAGTTCTTC. Translation gives CASSDPQGATNEQFF. The complete variable domain, with remaining parts taken from reference TRBV7-6 and TRBJ2-1, reads GAGVSQSPRYKVTKRGQDVALRCDPISGHVSLYWYRQALGQGPEFLTYFNYEAQQDKSGLPNDRFSAERPEGSISTLTIQRTEQRDSAMYRCASSDPQGATNEQFFGPGTRLTVL.

The gene calls are TRBV2 and TRBJ1-3, with D perhaps TRBD1 (6 bases). V was trimmed by 9 bases and J by 4 bases, leaving 22 bases between them. This CDR3 is built from 16 residues. Germline lookup yields CDR1 SNHLY and CDR2 FYNNEI. The CDR3 loop is CASQISGGAAGNTIYF. As DNA, the CDR3 is TGTGCCAGTCAAATTTCGGGGGGGGCTGCCGGAAACACCATATATTTT. The whole variable domain, filled in from reference TRBV2 and TRBJ1-3, reads EPEVTQTPSHQVTQMGQEVILRCVPISNHLYFYWYRQILGQKVEFLVSFYNNEISEKSEIFDDQFSVERPDGSNFTLKIRSTKLEDSAMYFCASQISGGAAGNTIYFGEGSWLTVV.

The rearrangement uses TRBV7-9 and TRBJ2-1; D uncertain. The germline CDR1 and CDR2 sequences are SEHNR and FQNEAQ (reference sequence). V lost 1 base and J lost 5, with 6 bases in between. This CDR3 has 13 amino acids. This chain's CDR3 is CASSLVQNNEQFF. CDR3 sequence (DNA): TGTGCCAGCAGCTTAGTTCAGAACAATGAGCAGTTCTTC.

The chain couples TRBV19 to TRBJ1-4; no clear D gene. The CDR3 totals 14 residues. V was cut by 11 bases and J by 8 bases, with 21 bases left in between. Germline V lookup: CDR1 LNHDA, CDR2 SQIVND (reference sequence). Here the CDR3 DNA reads TGTGCCTCAAAACGGCCAGGTCCTGAAGAAAAACTGTTTTTT. Translation: CASKRPGPEEKLFF.

The J gene is TRBJ1-1, the V gene TRBV30; tentative D call: TRBD1 (5 bases). Trimming left V 4 bases short and J 0 bases short, with 9 bases between. CDR1 and CDR2 (germline): GTSNPN, SVGIG (reference sequence). This CDR3 has 13 amino acids. The CDR3 sequence: CAWKTALNTEAFF. CDR3 coding DNA: TGTGCCTGGAAGACAGCACTGAACACTGAAGCTTTCTTT.

The gene calls are TRBV2 and TRBJ2-1; perhaps TRBD2 as D (6 bases). V dropped 4 bases and J dropped 7 bases, with 20 bases sitting between them. Germline loops: CDR1 SNHLY, CDR2 FYNNEI. This CDR3 is built from 16 residues. The CDR3 here is CASSGMVRTAGNEQFF. In DNA, the CDR3 is TGTGCCAGCAGTGGAATGGTCCGGACGGCGGGGAATGAGCAGTTCTTC. Using reference TRBV2 and TRBJ2-1 for the parts outside the CDR3, the full variable domain is EPEVTQTPSHQVTQMGQEVILRCVPISNHLYFYWYRQILGQKVEFLVSFYNNEISEKSEIFDDQFSVERPDGSNFTLKIRSTKLEDSAMYFCASSGMVRTAGNEQFFGPGTRLTVL.

The rearrangement joins TRBV29-1 to TRBJ1-1, with D possibly being TRBD1 (5 bases). CDR1 and CDR2 from the germline V gene are SQVTM and ANQGSEA. V lost 7 bases to trimming and J lost 4 bases, with 10 bases between them. This CDR3 has 11 residues. The CDR3 bases are TGCAGCGGGGGCGCGGGCACTGAAGCTTTCTTT. Translation gives CSGGAGTEAFF.